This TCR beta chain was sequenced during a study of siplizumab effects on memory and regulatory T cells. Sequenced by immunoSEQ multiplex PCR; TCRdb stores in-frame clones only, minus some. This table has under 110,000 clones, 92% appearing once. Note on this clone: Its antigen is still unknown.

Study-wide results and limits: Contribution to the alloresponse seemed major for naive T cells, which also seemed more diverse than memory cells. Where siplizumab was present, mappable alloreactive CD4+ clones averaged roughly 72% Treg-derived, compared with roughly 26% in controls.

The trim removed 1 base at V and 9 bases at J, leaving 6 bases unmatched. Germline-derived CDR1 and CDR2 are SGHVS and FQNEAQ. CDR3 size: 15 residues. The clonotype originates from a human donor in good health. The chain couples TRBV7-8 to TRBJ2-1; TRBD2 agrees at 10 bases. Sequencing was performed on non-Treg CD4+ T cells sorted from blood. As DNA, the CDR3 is TGTGCCAGCAGCTTAGAGAGCGGGAGGGCCGGTGAGCAGTTCTTC. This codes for CASSLESGRAGEQFF.